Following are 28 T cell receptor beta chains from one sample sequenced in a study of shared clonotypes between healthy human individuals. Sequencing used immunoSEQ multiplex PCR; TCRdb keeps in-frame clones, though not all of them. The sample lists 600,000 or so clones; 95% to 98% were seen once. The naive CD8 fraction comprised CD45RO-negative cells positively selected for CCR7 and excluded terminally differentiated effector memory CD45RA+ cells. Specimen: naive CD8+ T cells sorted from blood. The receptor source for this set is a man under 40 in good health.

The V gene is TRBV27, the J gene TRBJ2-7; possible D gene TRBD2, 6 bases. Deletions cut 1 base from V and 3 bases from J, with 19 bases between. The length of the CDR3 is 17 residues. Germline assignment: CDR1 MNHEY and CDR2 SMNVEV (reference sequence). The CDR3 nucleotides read TGTGCCAGCAGTTTATTGGGTAGGGAGGACGGGGTCTACGAGCAGTACTTC. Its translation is CASSLLGREDGVYEQYF.

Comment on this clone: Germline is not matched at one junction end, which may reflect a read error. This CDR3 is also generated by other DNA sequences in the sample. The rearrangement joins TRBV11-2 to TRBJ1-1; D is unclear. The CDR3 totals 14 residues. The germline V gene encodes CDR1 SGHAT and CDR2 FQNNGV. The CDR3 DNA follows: TGTGCCAGCAGCCGCGTTGGCCCGAACACTGAAGCCTTCTTT. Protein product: CASSRVGPNTEAFF.

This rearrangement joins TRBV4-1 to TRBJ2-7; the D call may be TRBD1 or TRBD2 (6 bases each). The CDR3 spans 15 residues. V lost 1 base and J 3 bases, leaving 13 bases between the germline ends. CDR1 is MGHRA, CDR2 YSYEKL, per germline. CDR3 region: CASSQVGRGLYEQYF. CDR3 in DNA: TGCGCCAGCAGCCAAGTCGGCAGGGGACTCTACGAGCAGTACTTC.

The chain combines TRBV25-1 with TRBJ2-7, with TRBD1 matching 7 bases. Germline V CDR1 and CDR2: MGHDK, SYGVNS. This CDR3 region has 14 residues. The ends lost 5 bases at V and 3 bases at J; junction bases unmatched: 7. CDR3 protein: CASSTRQGYYEQYF. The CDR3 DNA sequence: TGTGCCAGCAGTACCAGACAGGGTTACTACGAGCAGTACTTC.

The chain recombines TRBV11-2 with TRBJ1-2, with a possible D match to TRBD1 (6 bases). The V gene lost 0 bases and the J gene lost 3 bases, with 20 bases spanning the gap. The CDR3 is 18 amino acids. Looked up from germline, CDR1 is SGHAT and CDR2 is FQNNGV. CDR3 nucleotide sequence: TGTGCCAGCAGCTTAGATCATAGTATCCGGGGGCGCGACTATGGCTACACCTTC. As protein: CASSLDHSIRGRDYGYTF.

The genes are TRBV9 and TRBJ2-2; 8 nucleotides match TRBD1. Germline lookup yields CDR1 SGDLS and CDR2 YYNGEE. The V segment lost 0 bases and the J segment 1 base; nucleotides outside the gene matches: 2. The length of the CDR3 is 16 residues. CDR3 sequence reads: CASSVEGQVNTGELFF. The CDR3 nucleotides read TGTGCCAGCAGCGTAGAGGGACAGGTGAACACCGGGGAGCTGTTTTTT. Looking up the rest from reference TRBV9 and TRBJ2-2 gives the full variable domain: DSGVTQTPKHLITATGQRVTLRCSPRSGDLSVYWYQQSLDQGLQFLIQYYNGEERAKGNILERFSAQQFPDLHSELNLSSLELGDSALYFCASSVEGQVNTGELFFGEGSRLTVL.

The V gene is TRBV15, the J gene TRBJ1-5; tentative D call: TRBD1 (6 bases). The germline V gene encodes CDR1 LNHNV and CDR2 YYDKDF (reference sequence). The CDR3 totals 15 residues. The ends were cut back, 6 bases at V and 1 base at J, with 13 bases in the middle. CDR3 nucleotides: TGTGCCACCAGAAACTGGACAGACAGCAATCAGCCCCAGCATTTT. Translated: CATRNWTDSNQPQHF.

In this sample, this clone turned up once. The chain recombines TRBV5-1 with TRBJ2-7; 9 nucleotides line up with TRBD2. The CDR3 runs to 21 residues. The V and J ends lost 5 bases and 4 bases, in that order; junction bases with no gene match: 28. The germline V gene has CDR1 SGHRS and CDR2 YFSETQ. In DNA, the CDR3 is TGCGCCAGCAGATCTTTAGCGGGAGAAGAGGAATTTAATCGGGCCTTGTACGAGCAGTACTTC. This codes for CASRSLAGEEEFNRALYEQYF.

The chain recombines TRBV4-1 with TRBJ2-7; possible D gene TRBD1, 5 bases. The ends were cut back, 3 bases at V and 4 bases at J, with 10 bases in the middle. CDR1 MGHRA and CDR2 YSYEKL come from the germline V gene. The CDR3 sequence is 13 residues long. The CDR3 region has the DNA TGCGCCAGCAGCCAGGGGCAGACTTACGAGCAGTACTTC. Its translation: CASSQGQTYEQYF.

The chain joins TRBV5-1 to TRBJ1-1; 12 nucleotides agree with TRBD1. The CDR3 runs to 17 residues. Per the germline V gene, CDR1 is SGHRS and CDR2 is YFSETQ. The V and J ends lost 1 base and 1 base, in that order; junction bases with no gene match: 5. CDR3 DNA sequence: TGCGCCAGCAGCTTGTCCGGGACAGGGGGCTCGAACACTGAAGCTTTCTTT. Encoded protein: CASSLSGTGGSNTEAFF.

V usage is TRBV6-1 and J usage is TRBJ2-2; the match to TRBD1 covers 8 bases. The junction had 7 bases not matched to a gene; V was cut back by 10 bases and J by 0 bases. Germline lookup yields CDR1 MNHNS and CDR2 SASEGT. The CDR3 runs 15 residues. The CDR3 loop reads CATLGTGTNTGELFF. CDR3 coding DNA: TGTGCCACTCTCGGGACAGGAACGAACACCGGGGAGCTGTTTTTT.

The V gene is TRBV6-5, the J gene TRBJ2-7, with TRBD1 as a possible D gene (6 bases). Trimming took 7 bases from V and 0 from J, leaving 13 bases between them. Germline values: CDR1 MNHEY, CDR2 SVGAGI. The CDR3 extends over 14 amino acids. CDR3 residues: CASTGQSNSYEQYF. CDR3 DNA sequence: TGTGCCAGCACCGGACAGTCTAACTCCTACGAGCAGTACTTC.

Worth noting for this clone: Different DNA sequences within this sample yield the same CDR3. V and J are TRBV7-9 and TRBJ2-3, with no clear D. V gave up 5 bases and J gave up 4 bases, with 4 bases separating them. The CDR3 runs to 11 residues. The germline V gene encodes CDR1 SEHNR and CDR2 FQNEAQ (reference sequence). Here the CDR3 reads CASSPPDTQYF. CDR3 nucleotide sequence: TGTGCCAGCAGCCCACCAGATACGCAGTATTTT.

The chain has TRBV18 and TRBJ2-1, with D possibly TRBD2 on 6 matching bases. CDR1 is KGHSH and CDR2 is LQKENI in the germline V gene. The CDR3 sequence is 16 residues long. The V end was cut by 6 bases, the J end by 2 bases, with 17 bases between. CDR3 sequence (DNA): TGTGCCAGCTCCCTTTCGGGGGAATCCCCCTACAATGAGCAGTTCTTC. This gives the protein CASSLSGESPYNEQFF.

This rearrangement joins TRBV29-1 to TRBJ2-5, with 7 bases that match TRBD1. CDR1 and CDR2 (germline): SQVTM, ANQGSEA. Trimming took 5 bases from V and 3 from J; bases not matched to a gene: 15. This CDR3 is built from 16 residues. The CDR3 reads CSVTGLGRGGKETQYF. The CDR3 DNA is TGCAGCGTTACTGGATTAGGGAGAGGGGGCAAAGAGACCCAGTACTTC.

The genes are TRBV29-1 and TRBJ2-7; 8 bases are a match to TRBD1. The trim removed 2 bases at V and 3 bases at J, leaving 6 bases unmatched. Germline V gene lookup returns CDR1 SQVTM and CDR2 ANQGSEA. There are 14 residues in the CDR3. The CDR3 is CSVETGTGGYEQYF. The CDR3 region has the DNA TGCAGCGTTGAAACCGGGACAGGAGGCTACGAGCAGTACTTC.

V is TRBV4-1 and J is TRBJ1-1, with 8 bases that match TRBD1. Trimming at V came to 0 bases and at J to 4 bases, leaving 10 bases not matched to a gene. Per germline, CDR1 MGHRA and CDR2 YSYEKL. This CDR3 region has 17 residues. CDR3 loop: CASSQDRQGASGTEAFF. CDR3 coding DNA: TGCGCCAGCAGCCAAGATCGGCAGGGGGCATCGGGCACTGAAGCTTTCTTT.

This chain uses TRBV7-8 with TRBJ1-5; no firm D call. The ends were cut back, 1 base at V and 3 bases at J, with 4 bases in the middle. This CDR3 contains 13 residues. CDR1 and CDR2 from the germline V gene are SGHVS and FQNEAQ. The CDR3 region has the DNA TGTGCCAGCAGCTTAGAGTACAATCAGCCCCAGCATTTT. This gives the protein CASSLEYNQPQHF. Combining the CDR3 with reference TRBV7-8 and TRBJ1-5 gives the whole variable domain GAGVSQSPRYKVAKRGQDVALRCDPISGHVSLFWYQQALGQGPEFLTYFQNEAQLDKSGLPSDRFFAERPEGSVSTLKIQRTQQEDSAVYLCASSLEYNQPQHFGDGTRLSIL.

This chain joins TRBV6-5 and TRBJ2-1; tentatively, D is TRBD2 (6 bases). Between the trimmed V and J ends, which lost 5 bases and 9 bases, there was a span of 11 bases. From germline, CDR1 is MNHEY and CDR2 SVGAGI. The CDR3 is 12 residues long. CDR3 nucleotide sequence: TGTGCCAGCAGTCCTTCCGGGAGTGAGCAGTTCTTC. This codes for CASSPSGSEQFF.

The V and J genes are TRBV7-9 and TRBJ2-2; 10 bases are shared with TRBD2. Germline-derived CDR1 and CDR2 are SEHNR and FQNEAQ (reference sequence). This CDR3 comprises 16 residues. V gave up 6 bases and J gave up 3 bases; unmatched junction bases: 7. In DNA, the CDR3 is TGTGCCAGCAGTTCCGTAGCGGGAGGAGACACCGGGGAGCTGTTTTTT. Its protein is CASSSVAGGDTGELFF. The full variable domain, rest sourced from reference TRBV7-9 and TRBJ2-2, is DTGVSQNPRHKITKRGQNVTFRCDPISEHNRLYWYRQTLGQGPEFLTYFQNEAQLEKSRLLSDRFSAERPKGSFSTLEIQRTEQGDSAMYLCASSSVAGGDTGELFFGEGSRLTVL.

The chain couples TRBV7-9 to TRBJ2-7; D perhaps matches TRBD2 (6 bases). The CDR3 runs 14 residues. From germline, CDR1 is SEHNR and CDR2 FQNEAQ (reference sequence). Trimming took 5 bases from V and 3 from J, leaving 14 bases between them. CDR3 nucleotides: TGTGCCAGCAGCACCCGGGGGAACAGCTACGAGCAGTACTTC. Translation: CASSTRGNSYEQYF.

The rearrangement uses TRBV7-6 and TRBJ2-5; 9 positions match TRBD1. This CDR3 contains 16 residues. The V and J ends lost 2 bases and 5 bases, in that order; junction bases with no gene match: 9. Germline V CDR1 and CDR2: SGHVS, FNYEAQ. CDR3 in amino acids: CASSLNVLDRGETQYF. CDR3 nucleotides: TGTGCCAGCAGCTTAAATGTCCTAGACAGGGGGGAGACCCAGTACTTC.

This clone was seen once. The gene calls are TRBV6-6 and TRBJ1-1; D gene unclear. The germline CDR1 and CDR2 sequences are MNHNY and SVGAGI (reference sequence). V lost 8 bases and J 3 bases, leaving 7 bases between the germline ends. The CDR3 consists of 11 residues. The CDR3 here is CASSQDTEAFF. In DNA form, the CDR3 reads TGTGCCAGCTCCCAAGACACTGAAGCTTTCTTT.

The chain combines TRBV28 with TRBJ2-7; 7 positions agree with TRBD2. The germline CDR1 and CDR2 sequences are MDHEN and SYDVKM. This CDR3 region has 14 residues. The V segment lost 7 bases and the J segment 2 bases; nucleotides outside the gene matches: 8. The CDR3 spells CASKDAGEAYEQYF. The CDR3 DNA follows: TGTGCCAGCAAGGACGCGGGAGAGGCCTACGAGCAGTACTTC.

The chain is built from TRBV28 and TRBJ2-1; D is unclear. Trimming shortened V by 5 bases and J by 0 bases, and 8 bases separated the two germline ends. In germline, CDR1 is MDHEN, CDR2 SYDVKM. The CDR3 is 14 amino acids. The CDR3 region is CASSLYSSYNEQFF. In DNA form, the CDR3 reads TGTGCCAGCAGTCTCTATAGCTCCTACAATGAGCAGTTCTTC.

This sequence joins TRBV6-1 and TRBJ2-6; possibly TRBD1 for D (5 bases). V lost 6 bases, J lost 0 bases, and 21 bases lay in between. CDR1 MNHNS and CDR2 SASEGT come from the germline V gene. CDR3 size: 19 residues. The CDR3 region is CASSEQQVSEISGANVLTF. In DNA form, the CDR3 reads TGTGCCAGCAGCGAACAACAGGTATCCGAAATCTCTGGGGCCAACGTCCTGACTTTC.

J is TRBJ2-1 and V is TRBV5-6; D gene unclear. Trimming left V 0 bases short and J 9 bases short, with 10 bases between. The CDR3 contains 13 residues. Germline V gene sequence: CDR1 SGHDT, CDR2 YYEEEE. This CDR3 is CASSLVRMSEQFF. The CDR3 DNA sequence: TGTGCCAGCAGCTTGGTCCGGATGTCTGAGCAGTTCTTC. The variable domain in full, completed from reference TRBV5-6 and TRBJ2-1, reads DAGVTQSPTHLIKTRGQQVTLRCSPKSGHDTVSWYQQALGQGPQFIFQYYEEEERQRGNFPDRFSGHQFPNYSSELNVNALLLGDSALYLCASSLVRMSEQFFGPGTRLTVL.

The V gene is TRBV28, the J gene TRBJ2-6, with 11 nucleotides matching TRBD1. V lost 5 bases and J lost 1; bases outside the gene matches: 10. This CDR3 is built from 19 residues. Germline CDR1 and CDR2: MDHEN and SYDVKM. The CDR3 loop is CASSPPGGQGASGANVLTF. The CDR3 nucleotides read TGTGCCAGCAGTCCCCCCGGTGGACAGGGGGCATCTGGGGCCAACGTCCTGACTTTC. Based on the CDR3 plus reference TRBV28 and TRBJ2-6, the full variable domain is DVKVTQSSRYLVKRTGEKVFLECVQDMDHENMFWYRQDPGLGLRLIYFSYDVKMKEKGDIPEGYSVSREKKERFSLILESASTNQTSMYLCASSPPGGQGASGANVLTFGAGSRLTVL.